These 23 T cell receptor beta chains were all obtained from the same sample, sequenced in a study of shared clonotypes between healthy human individuals. Clones were sequenced by immunoSEQ multiplex PCR, and TCRdb holds only the in-frame ones, with some missing. The sample has more than 2 million clones, approximately 95% seen once. The naive CD8 fraction comprised CD45RO-negative cells positively selected for CCR7 and excluded terminally differentiated effector memory CD45RA+ cells. Sequencing used naive CD8+ T cells sorted from blood. These receptors were collected from a man between 18 and 29 years old in good health.

The chain has TRBV6-5 and TRBJ2-1; D tentatively reads TRBD1 or TRBD2 (5 bases each). With 6 bases removed from V and 4 bases from J, the gap between germline ends came to 16 bases. The CDR3 consists of 15 residues. Germline assignment: CDR1 MNHEY and CDR2 SVGAGI. CDR3 region: CASSSGTNSYNEQFF. CDR3 sequence (DNA): TGTGCCAGCAGCTCCGGGACCAACTCTTACAATGAGCAGTTCTTC.

The genes are TRBV6-5 and TRBJ2-7, with D perhaps TRBD2 (7 bases). The ends were cut back, 2 bases at V and 5 bases at J, with 13 bases in the middle. Looked up from germline, CDR1 is MNHEY and CDR2 is SVGAGI. The CDR3 length is 14 residues. In nucleotides, the CDR3 is TGTGCCAGCAGTTACCTCCCGGGGGGCGACGAGCAGTACTTC. It yields the protein CASSYLPGGDEQYF.

The V and J genes are TRBV30 and TRBJ2-7; 7 bases match TRBD2. The CDR3 sequence is 13 residues long. The germline V gene encodes CDR1 GTSNPN and CDR2 SVGIG (reference sequence). V was pared by 5 bases and J by 2 bases, with 6 bases of the junction left unmatched. CDR3 loop: CAWGEGGPYEQYF. In nucleotides, the CDR3 is TGTGCCTGGGGGGAGGGAGGGCCCTACGAGCAGTACTTC.

The chain joins TRBV28 to TRBJ2-7; D gene uncertain. The V end lost 2 bases, the J end lost 0 bases, and 8 bases lay between the germline ends. The CDR3 runs 14 residues. CDR1 is MDHEN, CDR2 SYDVKM, per germline. The CDR3 DNA follows: TGTGCCAGCAGTTTACGAGGAAACTCCTACGAGCAGTACTTC. Its protein product is CASSLRGNSYEQYF.

Worth noting for this clone: Mismatch with germline at one junction end may stem from a read error. The chain couples TRBV7-6 to TRBJ2-7, with D hard to call. The CDR3 runs 12 residues. The germline CDR1 and CDR2 sequences are SGHVS and FNYEAQ. CDR3 region: CASSFSLNEQCF. The DNA of the CDR3 is TGTGCCAGCAGCTTCAGTCTAAACGAGCAGTGCTTC.

This clone occurred a few times. In the same sample, other DNA sequences code for this CDR3. This CDR3 reads CASSLASSYNEQFF. In DNA, the CDR3 is TGCGCCAGCAGCTTGGCGAGCTCCTACAATGAGCAGTTCTTC. The chain couples TRBV5-1 to TRBJ2-1; no clear D gene. The CDR3 spans 14 residues. V dropped 0 bases and J dropped 0 bases, with 4 bases sitting between them. The V gene's germline CDR1 is SGHRS and CDR2 YFSETQ.

V gene TRBV29-1 combines with J gene TRBJ1-2; 8 nucleotides agree with TRBD1. The ends lost 4 bases at V and 14 bases at J; junction bases unmatched: 12. Germline V gene sequence: CDR1 SQVTM, CDR2 ANQGSEA. The CDR3 extends over 12 amino acids. This chain's CDR3 is CSVVYLLDRVTF. The CDR3 DNA follows: TGCAGCGTTGTCTACCTCTTGGACAGGGTTACCTTC. The complete variable domain, with remaining parts taken from reference TRBV29-1 and TRBJ1-2, reads SAVISQKPSRDICQRGTSLTIQCQVDSQVTMMFWYRQQPGQSLTLIATANQGSEATYESGFVIDKFPISRPNLTFSTLTVSNMSPEDSSIYLCSVVYLLDRVTFGSGTRLTVV.

This chain uses TRBV6-6 with TRBJ2-2; either TRBD1 or TRBD2 may supply D (5 bases each). CDR3 length equals 12 residues. Germline V lookup: CDR1 MNHNY, CDR2 SVGAGI (reference sequence). The CDR3 bases are TGTGCGGGGCAGGGAGACACCGGGGAGCTGTTTTTT. Translated: CAGQGDTGELFF.

V gene TRBV27 combines with J gene TRBJ2-7; no reliable D call. The CDR3 is made up of 13 amino acids. Germline V gene data show CDR1 as MNHEY and CDR2 as SMNVEV (reference sequence). Between the trimmed V and J ends, which lost 0 bases and 6 bases, there was a span of 9 bases. In nucleotides, the CDR3 is TGTGCCAGCAGTTTATCGGACGGTGGCGAGCAGTACTTC. Translated, it gives CASSLSDGGEQYF.

As concerns this clone: Distinct nucleotide sequences in the sample also encode this CDR3. This rearrangement joins TRBV27 to TRBJ2-7, with D unclear. The CDR3 length is 13 residues. Per germline, CDR1 MNHEY and CDR2 SMNVEV (reference sequence). V was shortened by 3 bases and J by 2 bases, with 8 bases between the two germline ends. The CDR3 reads CASSFGSAYEQYF. CDR3 DNA sequence: TGTGCCAGCAGTTTTGGGTCCGCCTACGAGCAGTACTTC.

The rearrangement uses TRBV27 and TRBJ2-1; D is unclear. Germline V gene data show CDR1 as MNHEY and CDR2 as SMNVEV (reference sequence). The CDR3 spans 12 residues. Trimming left V 6 bases short and J 0 bases short, with 3 bases between. The CDR3 nucleotides read TGTGCCAGCAGGGTCTCCTACAATGAGCAGTTCTTC. Protein: CASRVSYNEQFF.

The gene calls are TRBV5-1 and TRBJ2-5; a weak D match, TRBD1 (5 bases). The V gene lost 0 bases and the J gene lost 4 bases, with 13 bases spanning the gap. Germline CDR1 is SGHRS and CDR2 is YFSETQ. The CDR3 is made up of 15 amino acids. The CDR3 reads CASSLEGNALETQYF. The CDR3 DNA reads as TGCGCCAGCAGCTTGGAGGGGAACGCGTTAGAGACCCAGTACTTC.

Concerning this clone itself: The same CDR3 arises from other DNA sequences in this sample as well. V usage is TRBV4-1 and J usage is TRBJ2-7; no clear D. CDR1 is MGHRA, CDR2 YSYEKL, per germline. Deletions cut 0 bases from V and 2 bases from J, with 8 bases between. CDR3 length: 14 amino acids. CDR3: CASSQERGPYEQYF. CDR3 DNA sequence: TGCGCCAGCAGCCAAGAACGAGGCCCCTACGAGCAGTACTTC.

The rearrangement uses TRBV7-8 and TRBJ1-1; D not certain. The CDR3 loop spans 15 amino acids. Germline loops: CDR1 SGHVS, CDR2 FQNEAQ. The V gene lost 1 base and the J gene lost 5 bases, with 14 bases spanning the gap. CDR3 sequence reads: CASSLVPEGWTEAFF. CDR3 DNA sequence: TGTGCCAGCAGCTTAGTCCCGGAGGGATGGACTGAAGCTTTCTTT.

The chain carries TRBV10-3 and TRBJ2-7, with 9 nucleotides matching TRBD2. From germline, CDR1 is ENHRY and CDR2 SYGVKD. The CDR3 is 13 amino acids. With V trimmed by 11 bases and J by 2 bases, 7 bases remained unmatched. The CDR3 reads CAGSAGGAYEQYF. CDR3 DNA sequence: TGTGCCGGAAGCGCGGGAGGGGCCTACGAGCAGTACTTC.

The CDR3 DNA reads TGTGCCAGCTCACCACCTAGACAGGGCCAAGAGACCCAGTACTTC. Protein: CASSPPRQGQETQYF. The chain carries TRBV18 and TRBJ2-5; 7 bases fit TRBD1. Looked up from germline, CDR1 is KGHSH and CDR2 is LQKENI. V lost 0 bases, J lost 1 base, and 2 bases stayed unmatched. This CDR3 is built from 15 residues.

The chain links TRBV28 to TRBJ2-6; tentative D call: TRBD1 (6 bases). The V gene's germline CDR1 is MDHEN and CDR2 SYDVKM. Trimming stripped 4 bases from V and 4 bases from J, with 23 bases between. The CDR3 totals 19 residues. CDR3 DNA sequence: TGTGCCAGCAGTTCCGGGACACTTCGTGTACGGGTCGGGGCCAACGTCCTGACTTTC. Encoded protein: CASSSGTLRVRVGANVLTF.

The gene calls are TRBV7-9 and TRBJ1-1; the D is unclear. V was shortened by 5 bases and J by 3 bases, with 10 bases between the two germline ends. The CDR3 extends over 13 amino acids. CDR1 is SEHNR, CDR2 FQNEAQ, per germline (reference sequence). CDR3 sequence reads: CASSRIGYTEAFF. The CDR3 coding sequence is TGTGCCAGCAGCCGTATCGGGTACACTGAAGCTTTCTTT.

This clone was seen only once. V usage is TRBV6-5 and J usage is TRBJ2-1; a weak D match, TRBD1 (5 bases). CDR3 size: 12 residues. The germline V gene has CDR1 MNHEY and CDR2 SVGAGI. The germline V and J ends were trimmed by 9 bases and 4 bases, with 10 bases remaining between them. Here the CDR3 DNA reads TGTGCCAGTGGGGCCGATTACAATGAGCAGTTCTTC. The encoded protein is CASGADYNEQFF.

The chain employs TRBV27 and TRBJ1-2; tentatively, D is TRBD1 (6 bases). This CDR3 is 13 amino acids long. Germline CDR1 is MNHEY and CDR2 is SMNVEV (reference sequence). Trimming cost V 5 bases and J 4 bases, with 11 bases left between them. The CDR3 region is CASSRPDSYGYTF. CDR3 in DNA: TGTGCCAGCAGTCGTCCGGACAGCTATGGCTACACCTTC.

V usage is TRBV10-1 and J usage is TRBJ2-1; a weak D match, TRBD1 (5 bases). The CDR3 spans 13 residues. Germline V gives CDR1 WNHNN, CDR2 SYGVQD (reference sequence). Trimming took off 5 bases at V and 8 bases at J, with 13 bases between the two ends. The CDR3 region is CASSTFRVDEQFF. CDR3 sequence (DNA): TGCGCCAGCAGTACATTCAGGGTCGATGAGCAGTTCTTC.

The chain recombines TRBV5-5 with TRBJ2-2, with 9 positions matching TRBD2. J was trimmed by 2 bases and V by 2 bases; bases with no gene match: 7. The CDR3 is made up of 17 amino acids. Germline-derived CDR1 and CDR2 are SGHKS and YYEKEE (reference sequence). CDR3 nucleotides: TGTGCCAGCAGCTTACTTGGCGGGAGGGCCAACACCGGGGAGCTGTTTTTT. Amino acid sequence: CASSLLGGRANTGELFF.

The V and J genes are TRBV13 and TRBJ2-2; D ambiguous. Germline V lookup: CDR1 PRHDT, CDR2 FYEKMQ (reference sequence). This CDR3 is built from 14 residues. Trimming took 6 bases from V and 0 from J, leaving 8 bases between them. The CDR3 sequence is CASRPGSNTGELFF. In DNA form, the CDR3 reads TGTGCCAGCAGACCCGGGTCGAACACCGGGGAGCTGTTTTTT.